The clone carrying this T cell receptor (beta chain) was seen a few times. This entry is derived from a study of early T cells in non-severe SARS-CoV-2 infection. TCRdb reprocessed the 5' RACE reads via MiXCR and lists one record per CDR3 protein. The profile shows under 40,000 distinct CDR3 sequences, 5.9% of them singletons. Germline V gives CDR1 DFQATT, CDR2 SNEGSKA (reference sequence). V was shortened by 5 bases and J by 1 base, with 18 bases between the two germline ends. The CDR3 has 15 amino acids. V usage is TRBV20-1 and J usage is TRBJ2-7, with D perhaps matching TRBD1 or TRBD2 (5 bases each). The sequenced sample was whole blood. This sequence was found in an adult who was a healthcare worker with PCR-confirmed SARS-CoV-2 infection or an uninfected control (not recorded which). The DNA of the CDR3 is TGCAGTGCTTTCCTTGGGACCACTCCTTCCTACGAGCAGTACTTC. It codes for CSAFLGTTPSYEQYF.